Given below is one T cell receptor (beta chain) in context. The antigen is unknown. One end of the junction is discordant with germline, which a read error may explain. It was with 60 Vbeta and 13 Jbeta primers that the PCR ran. How the authors handled the data: It was a later analysis that counted 83 million or so unique TCR beta chains, of which some 9.9 million were shared. Some clones are missing from TCRdb's copy, which holds only in-frame ones; the method was immunoSEQ multiplex PCR. For V, J and clone size, that table is used; D and trimming come from the DNA. The table shows about 180,000 clones, with 70% to 80% occurring only once. The data are from a study of cytomegalovirus exposure and HLA in healthy donors. Study in general: As an earlier analysis found, about 200 million T cells yielded about 120 million unique TCR beta sequences. Study results and limitations: Reported findings show TCR beta sequences accurately forecast HLA-A and HLA-B alleles in most subjects. In a later analysis, CMV-associated beta chains were mostly HLA-associated, it appeared.

The CDR3 length is 13 residues. CDR1 is SGHNT and CDR2 is YYREEE in the germline V gene (reference sequence). Sequencing input: PBMCs. The TCR originated in a man in his 60s in good health and CMV-seronegative. The chain uses TRBV5-4 and TRBJ1-2; D not resolved. The CDR3 DNA is TGTGCCAGCAGCTTGGGGCGGGCCTATGGCTACCCCTTC. Translated: CASSLGRAYGYPF.